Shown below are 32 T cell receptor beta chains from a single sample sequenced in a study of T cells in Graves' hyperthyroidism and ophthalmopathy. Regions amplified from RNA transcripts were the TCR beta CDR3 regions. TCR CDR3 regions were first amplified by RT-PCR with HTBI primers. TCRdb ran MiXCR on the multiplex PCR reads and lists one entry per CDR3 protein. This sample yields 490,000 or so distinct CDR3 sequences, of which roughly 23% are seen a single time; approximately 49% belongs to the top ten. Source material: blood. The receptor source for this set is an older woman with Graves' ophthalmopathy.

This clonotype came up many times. The CDR3 protein is CASSLKAGANTGELFF. In DNA form, the CDR3 reads TGTGCCAGCAGTTTAAAGGCAGGGGCGAACACCGGGGAGCTGTTTTTT. This sequence joins TRBV12-3 or TRBV12-4 and TRBJ2-2; TRBD1 is a possible D gene (6 bases). Trimming removed 2 bases from V and 0 bases from J, with 10 bases in between. CDR3 length: 16 amino acids.

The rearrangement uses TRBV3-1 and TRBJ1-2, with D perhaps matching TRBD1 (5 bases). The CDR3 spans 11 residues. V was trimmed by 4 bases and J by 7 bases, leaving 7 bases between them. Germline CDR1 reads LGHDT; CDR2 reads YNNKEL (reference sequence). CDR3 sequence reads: CASSPGFGYTF. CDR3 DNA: TGTGCCAGCAGCCCAGGGTTTGGCTACACCTTC.

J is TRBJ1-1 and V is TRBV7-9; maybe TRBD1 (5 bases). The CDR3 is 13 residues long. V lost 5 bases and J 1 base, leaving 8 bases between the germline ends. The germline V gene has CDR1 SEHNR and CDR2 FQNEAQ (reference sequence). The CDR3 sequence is CASSRQTNTEAFF. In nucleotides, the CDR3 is TGTGCCAGCAGCCGACAGACGAACACTGAAGCTTTCTTT.

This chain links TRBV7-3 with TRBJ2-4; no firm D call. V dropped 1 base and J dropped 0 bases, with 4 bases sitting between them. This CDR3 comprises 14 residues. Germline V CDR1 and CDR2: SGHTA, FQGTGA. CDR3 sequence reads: CASSLILAKNIQYF. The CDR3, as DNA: TGTGCCAGCAGCTTAATACTAGCCAAAAACATTCAGTACTTC.

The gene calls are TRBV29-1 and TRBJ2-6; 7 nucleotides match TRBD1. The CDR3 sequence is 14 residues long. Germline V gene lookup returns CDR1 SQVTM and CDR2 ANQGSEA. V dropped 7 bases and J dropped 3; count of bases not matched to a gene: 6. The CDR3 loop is CSAATGIGANVLTF. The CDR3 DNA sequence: TGCAGCGCCGCGACAGGGATTGGGGCCAACGTCCTGACTTTC.

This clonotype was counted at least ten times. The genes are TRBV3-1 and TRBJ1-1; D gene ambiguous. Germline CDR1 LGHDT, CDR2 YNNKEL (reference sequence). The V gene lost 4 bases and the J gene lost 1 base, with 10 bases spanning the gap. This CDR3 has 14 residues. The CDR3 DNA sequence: TGTGCCAGCAGCCCCGACCCTACGAACACTGAAGCTTTCTTT. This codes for CASSPDPTNTEAFF.

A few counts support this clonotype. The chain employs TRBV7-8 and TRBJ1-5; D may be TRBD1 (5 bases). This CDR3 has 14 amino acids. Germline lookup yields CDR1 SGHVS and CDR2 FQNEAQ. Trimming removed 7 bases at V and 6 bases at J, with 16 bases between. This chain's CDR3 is CASTHTGAAQPQHF. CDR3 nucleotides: TGTGCCAGCACTCACACCGGGGCGGCTCAGCCCCAGCATTTT.

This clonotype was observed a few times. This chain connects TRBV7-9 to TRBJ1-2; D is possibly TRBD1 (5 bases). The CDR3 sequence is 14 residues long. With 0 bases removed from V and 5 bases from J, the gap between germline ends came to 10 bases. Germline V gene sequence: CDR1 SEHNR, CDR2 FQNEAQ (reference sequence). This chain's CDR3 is CASSLAGVLYGYTF. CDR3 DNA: TGTGCCAGCAGCTTAGCAGGGGTGTTATATGGCTACACCTTC.

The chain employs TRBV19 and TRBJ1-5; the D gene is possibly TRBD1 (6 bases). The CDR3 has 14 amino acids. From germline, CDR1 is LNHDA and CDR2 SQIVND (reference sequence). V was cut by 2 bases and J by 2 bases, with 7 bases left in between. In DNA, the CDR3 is TGTGCCAGTAGTATATCAGGGGGCAATCAGCCCCAGCATTTT. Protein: CASSISGGNQPQHF.

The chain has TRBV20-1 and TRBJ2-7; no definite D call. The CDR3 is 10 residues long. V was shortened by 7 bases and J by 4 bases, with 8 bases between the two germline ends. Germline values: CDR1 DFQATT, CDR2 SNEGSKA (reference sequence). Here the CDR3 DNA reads TGCAGTGTAGGGTCTTACGAGCAGTACTTC. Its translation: CSVGSYEQYF.

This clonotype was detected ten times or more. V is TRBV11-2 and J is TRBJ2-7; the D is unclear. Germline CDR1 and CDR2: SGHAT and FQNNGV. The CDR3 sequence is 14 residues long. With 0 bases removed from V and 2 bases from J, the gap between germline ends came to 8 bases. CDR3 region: CASSLDPGTYEQYF. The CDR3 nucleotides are TGTGCCAGCAGCTTAGATCCCGGAACCTACGAGCAGTACTTC.

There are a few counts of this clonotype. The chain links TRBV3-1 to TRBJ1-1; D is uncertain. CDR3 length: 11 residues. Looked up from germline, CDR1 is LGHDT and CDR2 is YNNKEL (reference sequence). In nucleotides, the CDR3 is TGTGCATCTCGGGGAACCGTTGAAGCTTTCTTT. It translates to CASRGTVEAFF.

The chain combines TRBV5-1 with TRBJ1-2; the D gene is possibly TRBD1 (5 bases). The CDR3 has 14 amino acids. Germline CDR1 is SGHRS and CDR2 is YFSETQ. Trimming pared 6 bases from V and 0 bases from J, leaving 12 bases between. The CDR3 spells CASKEWGTNYGYTF. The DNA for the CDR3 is TGCGCCAGCAAAGAGTGGGGCACTAACTATGGCTACACCTTC.

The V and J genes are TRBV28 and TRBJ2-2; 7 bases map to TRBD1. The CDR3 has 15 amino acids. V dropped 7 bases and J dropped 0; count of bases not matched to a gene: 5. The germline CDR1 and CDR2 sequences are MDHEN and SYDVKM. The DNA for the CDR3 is TGTGCCAGCACGACGCAGGGGGCGAACACCGGGGAGCTGTTTTTT. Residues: CASTTQGANTGELFF.

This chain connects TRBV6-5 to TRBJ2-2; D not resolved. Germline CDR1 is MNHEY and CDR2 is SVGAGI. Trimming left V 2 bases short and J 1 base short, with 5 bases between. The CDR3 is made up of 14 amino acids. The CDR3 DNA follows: TGTGCCAGCAGTTACGGGCTGAACACCGGGGAGCTGTTTTTT. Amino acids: CASSYGLNTGELFF.

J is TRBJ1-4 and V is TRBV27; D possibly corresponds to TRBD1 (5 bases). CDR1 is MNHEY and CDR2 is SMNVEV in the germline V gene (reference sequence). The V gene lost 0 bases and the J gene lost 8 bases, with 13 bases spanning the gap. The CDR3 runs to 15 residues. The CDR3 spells CASSLSRSPGEKLFF. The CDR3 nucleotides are TGTGCCAGCAGTTTATCGCGGTCGCCAGGGGAAAAACTGTTTTTT.

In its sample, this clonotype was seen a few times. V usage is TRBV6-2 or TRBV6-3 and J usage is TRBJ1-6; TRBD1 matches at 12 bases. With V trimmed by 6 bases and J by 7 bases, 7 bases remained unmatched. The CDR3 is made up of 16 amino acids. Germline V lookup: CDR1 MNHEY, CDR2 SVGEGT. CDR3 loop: CASRDGTGGRNSPLHF. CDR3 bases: TGTGCCAGCAGGGATGGGACAGGGGGCCGGAATTCACCCCTCCACTTT.

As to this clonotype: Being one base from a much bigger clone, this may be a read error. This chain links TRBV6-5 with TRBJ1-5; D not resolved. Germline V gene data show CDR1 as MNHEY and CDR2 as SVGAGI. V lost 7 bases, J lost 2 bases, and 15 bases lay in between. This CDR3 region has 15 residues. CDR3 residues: CASTWRPVGNQPQHF. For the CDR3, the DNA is TGTGCCAGCACTTGGCGACCTGTGGGCAATCAGCCCCAGCATTTT.

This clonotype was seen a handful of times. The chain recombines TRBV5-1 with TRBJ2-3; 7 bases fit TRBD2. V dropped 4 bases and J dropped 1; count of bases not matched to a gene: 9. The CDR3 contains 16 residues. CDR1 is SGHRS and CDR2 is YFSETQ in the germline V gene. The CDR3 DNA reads TGCGCCAGCAGCAACCTAGCGGAACCGGGCACAGATACGCAGTATTTT. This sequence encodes CASSNLAEPGTDTQYF.

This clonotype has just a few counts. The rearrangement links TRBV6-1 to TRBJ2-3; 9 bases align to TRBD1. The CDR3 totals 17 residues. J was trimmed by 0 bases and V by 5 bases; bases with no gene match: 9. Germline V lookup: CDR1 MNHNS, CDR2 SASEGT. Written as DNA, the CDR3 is TGTGCCAGCAGTCCCGGGACAGGGTGGGGTAGCACAGATACGCAGTATTTT. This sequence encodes CASSPGTGWGSTDTQYF.

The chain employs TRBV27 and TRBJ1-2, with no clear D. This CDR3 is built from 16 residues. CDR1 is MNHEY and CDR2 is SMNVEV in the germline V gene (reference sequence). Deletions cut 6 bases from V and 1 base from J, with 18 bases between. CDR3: CASRKTTGTLNYGYTF. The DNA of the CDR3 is TGTGCCAGCAGAAAGACAACTGGAACACTTAACTATGGCTACACCTTC.

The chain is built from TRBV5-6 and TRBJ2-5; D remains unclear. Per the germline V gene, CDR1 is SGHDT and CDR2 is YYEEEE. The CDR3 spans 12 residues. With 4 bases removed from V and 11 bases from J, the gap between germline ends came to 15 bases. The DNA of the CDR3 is TGTGCCAGCAGCGAAGAACAGAGCCTTCAGTACTTC. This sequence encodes CASSEEQSLQYF.

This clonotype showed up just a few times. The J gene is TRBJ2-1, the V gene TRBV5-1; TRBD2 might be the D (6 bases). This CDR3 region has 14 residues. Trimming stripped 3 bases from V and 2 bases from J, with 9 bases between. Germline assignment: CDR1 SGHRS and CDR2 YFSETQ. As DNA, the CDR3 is TGCGCCAGCAGCTGGGACTTAACCTACAATGAGCAGTTCTTC. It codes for CASSWDLTYNEQFF.

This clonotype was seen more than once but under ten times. The DNA for the CDR3 is TGTGCCAGCAGCTTGGGACTAGCGTCCGTACAAGAGACCCAGTACTTC. Translation: CASSLGLASVQETQYF. This chain uses TRBV11-3 with TRBJ2-5, with 10 bases matching TRBD2. Trimming removed 3 bases from V and 2 bases from J; junction bases left unmatched: 6. The V gene's germline CDR1 is SGHNT and CDR2 YENEEA. The CDR3 has 16 amino acids. Together with reference TRBV11-3 and TRBJ2-5, the CDR3 gives the full variable domain: EAGVVQSPRYKIIEKKQPVAFWCNPISGHNTLYWYLQNLGQGPELLIRYENEEAVDDSQLPKDRFSAERLKGVDSTLKIQPAELGDSAVYLCASSLGLASVQETQYFGPGTRLLVL.

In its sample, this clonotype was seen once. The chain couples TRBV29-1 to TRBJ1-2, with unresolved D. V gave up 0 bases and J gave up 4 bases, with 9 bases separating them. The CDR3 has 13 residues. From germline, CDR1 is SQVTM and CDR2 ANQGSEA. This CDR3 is CSVEEQQRYGYTF. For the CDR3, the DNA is TGCAGCGTTGAAGAGCAGCAGCGCTATGGCTACACCTTC.

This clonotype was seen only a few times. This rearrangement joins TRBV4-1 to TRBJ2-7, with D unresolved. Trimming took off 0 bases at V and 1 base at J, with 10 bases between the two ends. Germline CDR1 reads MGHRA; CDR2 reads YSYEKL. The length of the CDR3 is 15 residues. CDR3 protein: CASSQEISDSYEQYF. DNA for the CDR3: TGCGCCAGCAGCCAAGAGATATCAGATTCCTACGAGCAGTACTTC.

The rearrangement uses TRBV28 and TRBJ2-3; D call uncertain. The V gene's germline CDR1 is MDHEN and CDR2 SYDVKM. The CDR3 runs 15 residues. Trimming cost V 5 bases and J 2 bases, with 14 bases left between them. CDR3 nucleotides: TGTGCCAGCAGTACTTACCATTGGACCACAGATACGCAGTATTTT. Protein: CASSTYHWTTDTQYF.

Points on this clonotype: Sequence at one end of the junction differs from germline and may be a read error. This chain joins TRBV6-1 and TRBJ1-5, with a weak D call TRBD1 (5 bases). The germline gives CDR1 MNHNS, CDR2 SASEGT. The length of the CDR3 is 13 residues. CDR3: CASSGDPNLPQHF. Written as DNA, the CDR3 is TGTGCCAGCAGTGGGGACCCTAATCTGCCCCAGCATTTT.

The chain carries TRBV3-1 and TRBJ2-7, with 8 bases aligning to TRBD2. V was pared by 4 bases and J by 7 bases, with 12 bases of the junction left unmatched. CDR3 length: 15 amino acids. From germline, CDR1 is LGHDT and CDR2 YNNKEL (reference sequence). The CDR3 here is CASSPAGTRVLEQYF. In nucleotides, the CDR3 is TGTGCCAGCAGCCCGGCTGGGACTAGGGTTTTGGAGCAGTACTTC.

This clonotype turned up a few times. The CDR3 nucleotides are TGTGCCAGCAGTTTCACGGCCTCTGGAAACACCATATATTTT. This translates into CASSFTASGNTIYF. V is TRBV28 and J is TRBJ1-3, with unresolved D. The length of the CDR3 is 14 residues. Germline V CDR1 and CDR2: MDHEN, SYDVKM. Trimming left V 3 bases short and J 0 bases short, with 6 bases between.

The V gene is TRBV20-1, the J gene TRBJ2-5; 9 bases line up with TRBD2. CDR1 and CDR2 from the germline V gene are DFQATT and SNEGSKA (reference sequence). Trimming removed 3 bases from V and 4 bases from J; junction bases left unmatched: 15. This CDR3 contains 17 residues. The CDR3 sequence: CSASSSGGFRGGETQYF. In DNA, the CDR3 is TGCAGTGCTAGTTCAAGCGGGGGGTTTCGTGGAGGAGAGACCCAGTACTTC.

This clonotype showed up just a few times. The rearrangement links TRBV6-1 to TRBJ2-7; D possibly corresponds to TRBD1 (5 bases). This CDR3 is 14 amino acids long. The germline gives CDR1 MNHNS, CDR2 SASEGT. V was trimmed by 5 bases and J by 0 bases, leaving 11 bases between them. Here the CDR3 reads CASSQTGFSYEQYF. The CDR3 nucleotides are TGTGCCAGCAGTCAAACAGGTTTCTCCTACGAGCAGTACTTC.